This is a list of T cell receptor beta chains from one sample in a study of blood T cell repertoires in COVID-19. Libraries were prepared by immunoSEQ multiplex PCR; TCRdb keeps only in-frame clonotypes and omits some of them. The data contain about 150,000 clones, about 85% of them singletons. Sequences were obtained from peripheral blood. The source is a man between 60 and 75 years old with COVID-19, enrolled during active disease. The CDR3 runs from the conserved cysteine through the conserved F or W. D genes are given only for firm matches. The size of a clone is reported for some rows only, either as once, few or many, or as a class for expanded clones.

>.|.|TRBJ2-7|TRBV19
CASSPGAGTYEQYF
TGTGCCAGTAGTCCGGGTGCAGGGACCTACGAGCAGTACTTC
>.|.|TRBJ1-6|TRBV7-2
CASSLEGGSLHF
TGTGCCAGCAGCTTAGAAGGAGGCTCCCTCCACTTT
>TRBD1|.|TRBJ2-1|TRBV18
CASSPNRGTAPYNEQFF
TGTGCCAGCTCACCGAACAGGGGAACAGCACCCTACAATGAGCAGTTCTTC
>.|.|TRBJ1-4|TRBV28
CASSRGFREKLFF
TGTGCCAGCAGTAGGGGCTTTCGGGAAAAACTGTTTTTT
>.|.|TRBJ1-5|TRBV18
CASSPPASNQPQHF
TGTGCCAGCTCACCACCGGCCAGCAATCAGCCCCAGCATTTT
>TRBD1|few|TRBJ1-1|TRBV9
CASSLTGTGETEAFF
TGTGCCAGCAGCTTAACCGGGACAGGGGAAACTGAAGCTTTCTTT
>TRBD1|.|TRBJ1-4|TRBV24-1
CATSDSGTGNEKLFF
TGTGCCACCAGTGATTCCGGGACAGGGAATGAAAAACTGTTTTTT
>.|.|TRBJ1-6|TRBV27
CASSPGAYNSPLHF
TGTGCCAGCAGTCCGGGAGCCTATAATTCACCCCTCCACTTT
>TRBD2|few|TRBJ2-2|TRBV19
CASSSDQRGGSDTGELFF
TGTGCCAGTAGTTCCGATCAGCGGGGGGGCTCAGACACCGGGGAGCTGTTTTTT
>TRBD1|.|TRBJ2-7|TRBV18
CASSPNRGQLSYEQYF
TGTGCCAGCTCACCTAACAGGGGGCAATTGTCCTACGAGCAGTACTTC
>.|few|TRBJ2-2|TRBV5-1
CASSLVASNTGELFF
TGCGCCAGCAGCTTGGTAGCTTCGAACACCGGGGAGCTGTTTTTT
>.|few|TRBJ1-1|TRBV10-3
CAISEVQGRTEAFF
TGTGCCATCAGTGAGGTACAGGGCCGCACTGAAGCTTTCTTT
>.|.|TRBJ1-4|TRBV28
CASLSGVMKKLFF
TGTGCCAGCCTGTCGGGGGTAATGAAGAAACTGTTTTTT
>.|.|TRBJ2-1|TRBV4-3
CASSQDPRVFRNEQFF
TGCGCCAGCAGCCAAGATCCTCGGGTGTTCCGAAATGAGCAGTTCTTC
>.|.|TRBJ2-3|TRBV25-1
CASSFPEADTQYF
TGTGCCAGCAGTTTTCCCGAGGCAGATACGCAGTATTTT
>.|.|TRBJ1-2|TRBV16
CASSLGVPNYGYTF
TGTGCCAGCAGCCTTGGAGTCCCTAACTATGGCTACACCTTC
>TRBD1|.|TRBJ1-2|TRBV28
CASRGDRAIDYTF
TGTGCCAGCAGGGGGGACAGGGCAATAGACTACACCTTC
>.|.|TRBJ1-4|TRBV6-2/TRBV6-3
CASSSNVGQGPFRREKLFF
TGTGCCAGCAGTTCCAACGTGGGGCAGGGGCCATTCCGAAGAGAAAAACTGTTTTTT
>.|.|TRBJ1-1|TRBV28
CASSAQGQAFF
TGTGCCAGCAGTGCTCAGGGGCAAGCTTTCTTT
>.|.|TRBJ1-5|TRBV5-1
CASSPGGLGDQPQHF
TGCGCCAGCAGCCCCGGGGGTTTAGGGGATCAGCCCCAGCATTTT
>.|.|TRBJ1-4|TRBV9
CASSVGTRGGADNEKLFF
TGTGCCAGCAGCGTAGGGACCCGAGGAGGGGCAGATAATGAAAAACTGTTTTTT
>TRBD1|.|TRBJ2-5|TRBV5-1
CASSQGQIQETQYF
TGCGCCAGCAGCCAGGGACAGATCCAAGAGACCCAGTACTTC
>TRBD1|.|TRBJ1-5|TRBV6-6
CASSTQGGKGNQPQHF
TGTGCCAGCAGTACACAGGGGGGGAAAGGCAATCAGCCCCAGCATTTT
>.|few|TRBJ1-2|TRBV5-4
CASRFSGTYGYTF
TGTGCCAGCAGGTTCAGCGGGACCTATGGCTACACCTTC
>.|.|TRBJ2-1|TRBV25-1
CASSEQLYEQFF
TGTGCCAGCAGTGAACAACTCTATGAGCAGTTCTTC
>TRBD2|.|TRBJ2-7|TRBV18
CASSRGIAGGTYEQYF
TGTGCCAGCTCACGAGGGATAGCGGGAGGGACCTACGAGCAGTACTTC
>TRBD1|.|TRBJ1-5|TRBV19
CASSIDRDNSNQPQHF
TGTGCCAGTAGTATCGACAGGGACAATAGCAATCAGCCCCAGCATTTT
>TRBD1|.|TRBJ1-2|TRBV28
CASSSGQYGYTF
TGTGCCAGCAGTTCGGGACAGTATGGCTACACCTTC
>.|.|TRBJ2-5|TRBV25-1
CASSEPRAGLWETQYF
TGTGCCAGCAGTGAACCTCGCGCGGGGCTGTGGGAGACCCAGTACTTC
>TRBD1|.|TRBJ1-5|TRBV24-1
CATSGTGVQPQHF
TGTGCCACCAGCGGGACAGGGGTTCAGCCCCAGCATTTT
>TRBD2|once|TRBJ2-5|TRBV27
CASSFTAGGWETQYF
TGTGCCAGCAGTTTTACGGCGGGGGGGTGGGAGACCCAGTACTTC
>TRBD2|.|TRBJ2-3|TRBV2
CASTLTSGGGDTQYF
TGTGCCAGCACCCTGACTAGCGGGGGTGGGGATACGCAGTATTTT
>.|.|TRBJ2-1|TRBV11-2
CASSLEGGRTSEQFF
TGTGCCAGCAGCTTAGAGGGGGGACGGACAAGTGAGCAGTTCTTC
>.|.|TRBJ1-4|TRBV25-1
CASSDSPRSTNEKLFF
TGTGCCAGCAGTGATTCCCCTCGGTCAACTAATGAAAAACTGTTTTTT
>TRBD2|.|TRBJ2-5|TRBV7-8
CASSLEGLAGAQETQYF
TGTGCCAGCAGCTTAGAGGGACTAGCGGGAGCGCAAGAGACCCAGTACTTC
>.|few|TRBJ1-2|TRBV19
CASSILQTGGYTF
TGTGCCAGTAGTATCCTCCAGACTGGGGGCTACACCTTC
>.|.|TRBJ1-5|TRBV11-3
CASSLSGSNQPQHF
TGTGCCAGCAGCCTATCGGGGAGCAATCAGCCCCAGCATTTT
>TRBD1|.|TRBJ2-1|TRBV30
CAWGTGVNNEQFF
TGTGCCTGGGGGACAGGGGTGAACAATGAGCAGTTCTTC
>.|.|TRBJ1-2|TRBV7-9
CASSDTVGGYTF
TGTGCCAGCAGCGACACCGTTGGGGGCTACACCTTC
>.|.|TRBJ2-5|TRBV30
CAWSVRETQYF
TGTGCCTGGAGTGTTAGAGAGACCCAGTACTTC
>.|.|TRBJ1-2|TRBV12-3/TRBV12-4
CASSLRGSFGYTF
TGTGCCAGCAGTTTACGGGGATCCTTTGGCTACACCTTC
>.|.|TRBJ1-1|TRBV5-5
CASSLSDLRNTEAFF
TGTGCCAGCAGCTTGTCCGACTTGAGAAACACTGAAGCTTTCTTT
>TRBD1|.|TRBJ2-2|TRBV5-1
CASSWDRAGIGELFF
TGCGCCAGCAGCTGGGACAGGGCTGGGATCGGGGAGCTGTTTTTT
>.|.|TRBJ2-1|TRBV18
CASSPPGTEEQFF
TGTGCCAGCTCACCACCCGGGACTGAAGAGCAGTTCTTC
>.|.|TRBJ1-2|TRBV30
CAWSVFPTGRDGYTF
TGTGCCTGGAGTGTATTCCCAACGGGTCGGGATGGCTACACCTTC
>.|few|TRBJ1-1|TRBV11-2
CASSLVRTEAFF
TGTGCCAGCAGCTTAGTGCGCACTGAAGCTTTCTTT
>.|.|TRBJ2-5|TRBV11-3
CASSRGTGTSGETQYF
TGTGCCAGCAGCAGAGGTACAGGGACCTCGGGGGAGACCCAGTACTTC
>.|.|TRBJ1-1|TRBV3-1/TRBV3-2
CASSLTPRTEAFF
TGTGCCAGCAGCTTGACGCCCAGGACTGAAGCTTTCTTT
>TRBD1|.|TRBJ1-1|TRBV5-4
CASSPTGGANTEAFF
TGTGCCAGCAGCCCCACAGGGGGGGCGAACACTGAAGCTTTCTTT
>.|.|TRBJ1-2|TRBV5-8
CASSSGGSRGYTF
TGTGCCAGCAGCTCGGGGGGCAGTCGAGGCTACACCTTC
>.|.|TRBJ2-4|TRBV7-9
CASSLAGAKNIQYF
TGTGCCAGCAGTCTCGCGGGTGCCAAAAACATTCAGTACTTC
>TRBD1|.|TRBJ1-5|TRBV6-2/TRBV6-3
CASSPEDRDHQPQHF
TGTGCCAGCAGTCCAGAGGACAGGGACCATCAGCCCCAGCATTTT
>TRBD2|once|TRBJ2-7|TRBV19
CARGGGMYEQYF
TGTGCCCGCGGGGGGGGGATGTACGAGCAGTACTTC
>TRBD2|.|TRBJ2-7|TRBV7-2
CASSLASSGTTYEQYF
TGTGCCAGCAGCTTAGCGTCTAGCGGGACTACATACGAGCAGTACTTC